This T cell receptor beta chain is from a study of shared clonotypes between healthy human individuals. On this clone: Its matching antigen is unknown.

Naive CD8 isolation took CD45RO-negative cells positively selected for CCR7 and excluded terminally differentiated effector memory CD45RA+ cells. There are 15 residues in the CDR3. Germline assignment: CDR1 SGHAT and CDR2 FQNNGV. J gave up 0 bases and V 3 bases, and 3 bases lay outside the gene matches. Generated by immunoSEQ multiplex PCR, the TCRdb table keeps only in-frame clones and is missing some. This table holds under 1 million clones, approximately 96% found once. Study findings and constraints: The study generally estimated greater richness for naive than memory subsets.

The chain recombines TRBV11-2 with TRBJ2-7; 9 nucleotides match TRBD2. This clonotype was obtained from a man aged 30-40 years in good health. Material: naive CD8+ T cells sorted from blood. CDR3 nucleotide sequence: TGTGCCAGCAGCTTTGGCGGGAGGGTCTCCTACGAGCAGTACTTC. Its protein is CASSFGGRVSYEQYF.